These T cell receptor beta chains were read from a single sample in a study of T cell responses to AZD1222 COVID-19 vaccine. Profiling relied on immunoSEQ multiplex PCR, and the TCRdb table lists in-frame clones only, not all of them. The sample records 80,000 to 100,000 clones, 85% to 90% being singletons. Sequencing used peripheral blood, obtained on day 0 of AZD1222 vaccination. The receptors were sampled from an adult in good health. Each CDR3 is given with its conserved first and last residue. A D gene is named only where the DNA matches it firmly. Only part of the rows carry a size: once, few, many, or a class if the clone is expanded.

j_call clone_size d_call v_call cdr3_aa cdr3_nt
TRBJ1-6 - - TRBV7-2 CASSLGSPGMGNSPLHF TGTGCCAGCAGCTTAGGCAGTCCAGGGATGGGTAATTCACCCCTCCACTTT
TRBJ1-4 - - TRBV30 CAWRGDEKLFF TGTGCCTGGAGGGGGGATGAAAAACTGTTTTTT
TRBJ1-3 - - TRBV19 CASSILRQQGPGNTIYF TGTGCCAGTAGTATTTTGCGTCAACAGGGACCTGGAAACACCATATATTTT
TRBJ2-2 - TRBD2 TRBV19 CASSMWSGRVTGELFF TGTGCCAGTAGTATGTGGAGCGGGAGAGTAACCGGGGAGCTGTTTTTT
TRBJ1-1 - - TRBV5-1 CASSPQGSVSTEAFF TGCGCCAGCAGCCCCCAGGGGTCGGTTTCAACTGAAGCTTTCTTT
TRBJ1-1 - - TRBV4-2 CASRGSTMNTEAFF TGTGCCAGCAGAGGCAGCACGATGAACACTGAAGCTTTCTTT
TRBJ1-2 - - TRBV7-3 CASSLQLVRNYGYTF TGTGCCAGCAGCTTACAGCTCGTTAGAAACTATGGCTACACCTTC
TRBJ1-1 - TRBD1 TRBV10-3 CAIRGQGLLMNTEAFF TGTGCCATCAGAGGACAGGGGCTTTTGATGAACACTGAAGCTTTCTTT
TRBJ1-6 - TRBD1 TRBV19 CASSGQGVNSPLHF TGTGCCAGTAGCGGACAGGGGGTAAATTCACCCCTCCACTTT
TRBJ2-1 - TRBD2 TRBV2 CASSGTSGTEQFF TGTGCCAGCAGTGGGACTAGCGGGACCGAGCAGTTCTTC
TRBJ1-1 - TRBD1 TRBV7-3 CASSPRQGHTEAFF TGTGCCAGCAGCCCGAGACAGGGGCACACTGAAGCTTTCTTT
TRBJ2-1 - - TRBV27 CASSFGGTYNEQFF TGTGCCAGCAGTTTTGGGGGAACCTACAATGAGCAGTTCTTC
TRBJ1-4 - - TRBV29-1 CSVVGDVGEKLFF TGCAGCGTAGTCGGGGACGTCGGTGAAAAACTGTTTTTT
TRBJ1-2 - - TRBV11-1 CASSTTKTAGYGYTF TGTGCCAGCAGCACCACCAAGACAGCGGGCTATGGCTACACCTTC
TRBJ1-5 - TRBD1 TRBV28 CASSGTGVQPQHF TGTGCCAGCAGTGGGACAGGGGTCCAGCCCCAGCATTTT
TRBJ1-4 - - TRBV20-1 CSASGGSNEKLFF TGCAGTGCTAGTGGGGGGTCGAATGAAAAACTGTTTTTT
TRBJ2-7 - TRBD1 TRBV9 CASSAAGTDYEQYF TGTGCCAGCAGTGCTGCCGGGACAGACTACGAGCAGTACTTC
TRBJ2-1 - - TRBV6-6 CASSYSRGNEQFF TGTGCCAGCAGTTACTCGAGGGGGAATGAGCAGTTCTTC
TRBJ1-2 - - TRBV19 CASSIPGAGKNYGYTF TGTGCCAGTAGTATCCCCGGGGCAGGGAAAAACTATGGCTACACCTTC
TRBJ1-4 few TRBD1 TRBV7-2 CASSRSRGYEKLFF TGTGCCAGCAGTAGAAGCAGGGGGTATGAAAAACTGTTTTTT
TRBJ2-5 - TRBD2 TRBV24-1 CATSDYGGETQYF TGTGCCACCAGTGATTACGGGGGGGAGACCCAGTACTTC
TRBJ2-2 - - TRBV19 CASSNRVWRITGELFF TGTGCCAGTAGTAACAGAGTGTGGCGGATCACCGGGGAGCTGTTTTTT
TRBJ2-3 few - TRBV7-2 CASSPAHDTQYF TGTGCCAGCAGCCCCGCGCACGATACGCAGTATTTT
TRBJ2-7 - TRBD1 TRBV29-1 CSARRQGSSYEQYF TGCAGCGCCCGAAGACAGGGGAGCTCCTACGAGCAGTACTTC
TRBJ1-2 - - TRBV12-3/TRBV12-4 CASSPWTDGYTF TGTGCCAGCAGTCCCTGGACAGATGGCTACACCTTC
TRBJ2-4 - - TRBV7-2 CASSVQGRAKNIQYF TGTGCCAGCAGCGTCCAGGGGAGGGCCAAAAACATTCAGTACTTC
TRBJ2-7 - TRBD1 TRBV5-6 CASSAGQGYYEQYF TGTGCCAGCAGCGCGGGACAGGGTTACTACGAGCAGTACTTC
TRBJ2-5 - - TRBV19 CASSPGMRETQYF TGTGCCAGTAGTCCCGGGATGAGGGAGACCCAGTACTTC
TRBJ1-5 - TRBD1 TRBV4-1 CASSQAPGQGAQNQPQHF TGCGCCAGCAGCCAAGCCCCCGGACAGGGGGCTCAGAATCAGCCCCAGCATTTT
TRBJ2-1 - - TRBV7-6 CASSLIGTTTYNEQFF TGTGCCAGCAGCTTAATTGGCACAACCACCTACAATGAGCAGTTCTTC